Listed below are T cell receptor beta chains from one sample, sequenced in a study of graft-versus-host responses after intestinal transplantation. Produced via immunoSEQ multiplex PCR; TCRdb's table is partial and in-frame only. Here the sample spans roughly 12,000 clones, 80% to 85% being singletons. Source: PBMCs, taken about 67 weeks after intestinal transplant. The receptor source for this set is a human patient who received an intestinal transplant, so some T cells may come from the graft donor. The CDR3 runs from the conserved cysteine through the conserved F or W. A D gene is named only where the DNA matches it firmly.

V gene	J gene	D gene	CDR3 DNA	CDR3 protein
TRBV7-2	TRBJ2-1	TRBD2	TGTGCCAGCAGCTTTACCGGGACTAGCCCATACAATGAGCAGTTCTTC	CASSFTGTSPYNEQFF
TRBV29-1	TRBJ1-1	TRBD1	TGCAGCGGCAATCGACAGGGGGGTACTTTCTTT	CSGNRQGGTFF
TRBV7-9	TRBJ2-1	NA	TGTGCCAGCTGGAGGTCCCCCTACAATGAGCAGTTCTTC	CASWRSPYNEQFF
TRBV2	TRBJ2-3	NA	TGTGCCAGCAGTGACCGCTACACAGATACGCAGTATTTT	CASSDRYTDTQYF
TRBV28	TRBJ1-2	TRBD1	TGTGCCAGCAGCGCCCCACACAGGGGTTTCTATGGCTACACCTTC	CASSAPHRGFYGYTF
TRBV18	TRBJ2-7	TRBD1	TGTGCCAGCTCACCTAACATGCCCTCTGATTTCCAGGGGGCGGACGAGCAGTACTTC	CASSPNMPSDFQGADEQYF
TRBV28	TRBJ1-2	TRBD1	TGTGCCAGCATACAGGGGACGTGGGGCTACACCTTC	CASIQGTWGYTF
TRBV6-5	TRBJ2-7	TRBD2	TGTGCCAGCAGTTACCGCGGGAGAAACGAGCAGTACTTC	CASSYRGRNEQYF
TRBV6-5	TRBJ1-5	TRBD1	TGTGCCAGCAGGGGGACAGGGGACCAGCCCCAGCATTTT	CASRGTGDQPQHF
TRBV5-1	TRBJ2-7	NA	TGCGCCAGCAGCTTGGTTCGGGAGTTCGAGCAGTACTTC	CASSLVREFEQYF
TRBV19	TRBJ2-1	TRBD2	TGTGCCAGTAGTCCCAGACTAGCGGGAGGGCCCTACAATGAGCAGTTCTTC	CASSPRLAGGPYNEQFF
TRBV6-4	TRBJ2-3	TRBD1	TGTGCCAGCAGTGACTCGACAGGGGCAGATACGCAGTATTTT	CASSDSTGADTQYF